The T cell receptor (beta chain) under discussion was sequenced for a study of shared clonotypes between healthy human individuals. Measured with immunoSEQ multiplex PCR; TCRdb has only the in-frame clones, and not every one. The sample yields some 2 million clones, 85% to 95% seen once. In the case of this clone: Its antigen is not identified.

CDR3 length equals 15 residues. Germline CDR1 is SEHNR and CDR2 is FQNEAQ (reference sequence). Trimming removed 6 bases at V and 0 bases at J, with 14 bases between. General study results and limits: Few donors restricted represented genetic and exposure-history diversity.

The genes are TRBV7-9 and TRBJ1-1; D perhaps matches TRBD1 (5 bases). Sequencing used naive CD4+ T cells sorted from blood. Subset: CD45RA+ positively selected. The receptor comes from a man between 18 and 35 years old in good health. CDR3 sequence (DNA): TGTGCCAGCAGTCCCCGGGGGACGATGAACACTGAAGCTTTCTTT. As protein: CASSPRGTMNTEAFF.